The rows below give T cell receptor beta chains drawn from one sample of a study of OX40 agonist ivuxolimab in advanced cancers. The table came from immunoSEQ multiplex PCR; TCRdb's copy has only in-frame clones and leaves some out. The sample lists 30,000 to 40,000 clones, 81% seen once, with roughly a fifth in the top ten. This material consisted of CD4+ or CD8+ T cells sorted from blood, taken in a trial of the OX40 agonist ivuxolimab. These receptors were obtained from an adult with an advanced solid tumor such as melanoma, head and neck, liver or kidney cancer. CDR3s leave out the opening cysteine and the closing phenylalanine or tryptophan. Fields, in order: J gene, clone size, V gene, CDR3 protein. Only part of the rows carry a size: once, few, many, or a class if the clone is expanded.

j_gene: TRBJ2-7; abundance: .; v_gene: TRBV18; CDR3aa: ASSPERGAYEQY
j_gene: TRBJ1-2; abundance: .; v_gene: TRBV14; CDR3aa: ASSQDKQPIYGYT
j_gene: TRBJ2-5; abundance: .; v_gene: TRBV6-5; CDR3aa: ASSYWQEKETQY
j_gene: TRBJ1-2; abundance: .; v_gene: TRBV5-6; CDR3aa: ASSLVDRENYGYT
j_gene: TRBJ2-5; abundance: few; v_gene: TRBV7-2; CDR3aa: ASSLSQQETQY
j_gene: TRBJ1-6; abundance: .; v_gene: TRBV27; CDR3aa: ASSPNSPLH
j_gene: TRBJ2-1; abundance: once; v_gene: TRBV4-2; CDR3aa: ASSQDLGDNEQF
j_gene: TRBJ2-5; abundance: few; v_gene: TRBV10-2; CDR3aa: ASSESGQGVETQY
j_gene: TRBJ2-7; abundance: .; v_gene: TRBV5-1; CDR3aa: ASKPRTAYYEQY
j_gene: TRBJ2-7; abundance: .; v_gene: TRBV9; CDR3aa: ASSVDPGDYEQY
j_gene: TRBJ2-7; abundance: .; v_gene: TRBV2; CDR3aa: ASSGGTGDEQY
j_gene: TRBJ1-5; abundance: .; v_gene: TRBV18; CDR3aa: ASSPMDGQPQH
j_gene: TRBJ1-4; abundance: .; v_gene: TRBV10-1; CDR3aa: ASNPQGSREKLF
j_gene: TRBJ1-2; abundance: medium-sized; v_gene: TRBV2; CDR3aa: ASSEDGVWGYT
j_gene: TRBJ1-5; abundance: .; v_gene: TRBV6-5; CDR3aa: ASSYGTAYNQPQH
j_gene: TRBJ2-7; abundance: .; v_gene: TRBV5-6; CDR3aa: ASSPTGNFQQSYEQY
j_gene: TRBJ2-7; abundance: .; v_gene: TRBV7-9; CDR3aa: ASSSTVYEQY
j_gene: TRBJ2-1; abundance: .; v_gene: TRBV19; CDR3aa: ASKPTGFSYNEQF
j_gene: TRBJ1-5; abundance: .; v_gene: TRBV6-6; CDR3aa: ASSTDRVGNQPQH
j_gene: TRBJ2-5; abundance: few; v_gene: TRBV5-4; CDR3aa: ASSLEGYGETQY
j_gene: TRBJ1-1; abundance: .; v_gene: TRBV5-1; CDR3aa: ASSPRTGGGMEAF